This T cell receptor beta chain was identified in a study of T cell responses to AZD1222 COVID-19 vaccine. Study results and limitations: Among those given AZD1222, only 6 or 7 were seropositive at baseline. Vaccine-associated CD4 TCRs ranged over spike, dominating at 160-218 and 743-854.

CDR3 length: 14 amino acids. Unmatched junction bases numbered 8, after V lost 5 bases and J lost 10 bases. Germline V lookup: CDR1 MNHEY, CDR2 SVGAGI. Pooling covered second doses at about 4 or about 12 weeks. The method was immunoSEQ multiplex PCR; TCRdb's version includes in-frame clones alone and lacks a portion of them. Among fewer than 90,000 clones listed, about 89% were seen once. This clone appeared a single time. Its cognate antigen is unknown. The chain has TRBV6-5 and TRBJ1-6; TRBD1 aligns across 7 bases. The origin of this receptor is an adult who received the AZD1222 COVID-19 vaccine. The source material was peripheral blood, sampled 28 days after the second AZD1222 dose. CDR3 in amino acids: CASSNQDRASPLHF. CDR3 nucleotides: TGTGCCAGCAGTAACCAAGACAGGGCCTCACCCCTCCACTTT.